Below are 29 T cell receptor beta chains sequenced from a single sample in a study of T cells in Graves' hyperthyroidism and ophthalmopathy. RNA transcripts gave rise to amplified TCR beta CDR3 regions. An initial round of RT-PCR targeting the TCR CDR3 relied on the HTBI primer set. TCRdb called the multiplex PCR reads again in MiXCR, with one record for every CDR3 protein. In the table there are about 720,000 distinct CDR3 sequences, around 20% of which are singletons. The specimen was blood. These receptors all stem from a woman aged 45 to 65 with Graves' hyperthyroidism that later progressed to Graves' ophthalmopathy.

V gene TRBV5-1 combines with J gene TRBJ2-7, with TRBD2 identical over 7 bases. Germline-derived CDR1 and CDR2 are SGHRS and YFSETQ. The CDR3 spans 15 residues. The V and J ends lost 3 bases and 6 bases, in that order; junction bases with no gene match: 12. CDR3 nucleotides: TGCGCCAGCAGCTCAGGACACGGGGGGACCACCGAGCAGTACTTC. It specifies CASSSGHGGTTEQYF.

The V call is TRBV19, the J call TRBJ2-1; the match to TRBD1 covers 7 bases. After removal of 7 bases from V and 2 bases from J, the junction contained 2 bases not matched to a gene. This CDR3 spans 13 amino acids. Germline assignment: CDR1 LNHDA and CDR2 SQIVND (reference sequence). The CDR3, as DNA: TGTGCCAGTAACAGGGGACCCTACAATGAGCAGTTCTTC. It codes for CASNRGPYNEQFF.

This clonotype was counted ten times or more. V gene TRBV3-1 combines with J gene TRBJ1-1; D is ambiguous. With 3 bases removed from V and 4 bases from J, the gap between germline ends came to 9 bases. The CDR3 length is 13 residues. CDR1 LGHDT and CDR2 YNNKEL come from the germline V gene (reference sequence). In DNA form, the CDR3 reads TGTGCCAGCAGCCATACAGATAGCACTGAAGCTTTCTTT. This translates into CASSHTDSTEAFF.

CDR3 in amino acids: CASSQDLQGGYTF. The CDR3 DNA is TGCGCCAGCAGCCAAGATCTGCAGGGAGGCTACACCTTC. V and J are TRBV4-1 and TRBJ1-2; perhaps TRBD1 as D (5 bases). The V end lost 0 bases, the J end lost 8 bases, and 10 bases lay between the germline ends. CDR1 and CDR2 (germline): MGHRA, YSYEKL. CDR3 size: 13 residues.

The V call is TRBV12-3 or TRBV12-4, the J call TRBJ1-5; D call uncertain. This CDR3 has 14 residues. V lost 3 bases, J lost 4 bases, and 10 bases lay in between. CDR3 sequence: CASSFAVANQPQHF. Written as DNA, the CDR3 is TGTGCCAGCAGTTTTGCGGTGGCTAATCAGCCCCAGCATTTT.

There are a few counts of this clonotype. CDR3 coding DNA: TGTGCCAGTAGTCTAGCGGGGATGGGGAATGAGCAGTTCTTC. It codes for CASSLAGMGNEQFF. J is TRBJ2-1 and V is TRBV19, with TRBD2 matching 9 bases. The CDR3 sequence is 14 residues long. The germline gives CDR1 LNHDA, CDR2 SQIVND (reference sequence). V shed 5 bases and J 7 bases; nucleotides not matched to a gene: 6. Full variable domain (missing parts from reference TRBV19 and TRBJ2-1): DGGITQSPKYLFRKEGQNVTLSCEQNLNHDAMYWYRQDPGQGLRLIYYSQIVNDFQKGDIAEGYSVSREKKESFPLTVTSAQKNPTAFYLCASSLAGMGNEQFFGPGTRLTVL.

This clonotype came up many times. This sequence joins TRBV12-5 and TRBJ1-1; D uncertain. Trimming pared 2 bases from V and 8 bases from J, leaving 9 bases between. The CDR3 is 12 amino acids. Germline CDR1 reads LGHNT; CDR2 reads FRNRAP. This CDR3 reads CASGLWAAEAFF. DNA for the CDR3: TGTGCTAGTGGTTTGTGGGCGGCCGAAGCTTTCTTT. Full variable domain (rest looked up from reference TRBV12-5 and TRBJ1-1): DARVTQTPRHKVTEMGQEVTMRCQPILGHNTVFWYRQTMMQGLELLAYFRNRAPLDDSGMPKDRFSAEMPDATLATLKIQPSEPRDSAVYFCASGLWAAEAFFGQGTRLTVV.

This clonotype was counted many times. The V gene is TRBV11-2, the J gene TRBJ1-2; D not certain. Trimming removed 7 bases at V and 2 bases at J, with 14 bases between. This CDR3 contains 14 residues. Per germline, CDR1 SGHAT and CDR2 FQNNGV. Here the CDR3 DNA reads TGTGCCAGCACCACTCGCCCCACAAACTATGGCTACACCTTC. Its translation: CASTTRPTNYGYTF.

The V gene is TRBV24-1, the J gene TRBJ1-1; D gene unclear. CDR1 and CDR2 (germline): KGHDR, SFDVKD. The CDR3 sequence is 13 residues long. Trimming removed 7 bases from V and 0 bases from J, with 8 bases in between. In nucleotides, the CDR3 is TGTGCCACCAGGGACGGTCTGAACACTGAAGCTTTCTTT. It encodes CATRDGLNTEAFF.

This clonotype was seen at least ten times. The chain couples TRBV4-1 to TRBJ1-5, with unresolved D. V lost 4 bases to trimming and J lost 0 bases, with 10 bases between them. CDR3 size: 15 residues. Germline CDR1 is MGHRA and CDR2 is YSYEKL. The CDR3 sequence: CASSLRTVSNQPQHF. DNA for the CDR3: TGCGCCAGCAGCCTCCGGACGGTTAGCAATCAGCCCCAGCATTTT.

This sequence joins TRBV20-1 and TRBJ1-2; 10 bases line up with TRBD1. The V gene end was trimmed by 3 bases and the J gene end by 0 bases; junction bases not matched to a gene: 7. The CDR3 contains 16 residues. In germline, CDR1 is DFQATT, CDR2 SNEGSKA (reference sequence). The CDR3 DNA is TGCAGTGCTAGTGTGGGACAGGGGTGGACTAACTATGGCTACACCTTC. Encoded protein: CSASVGQGWTNYGYTF.

This chain uses TRBV29-1 with TRBJ2-1; no clear D. The V gene lost 1 base and the J gene lost 6 bases, with 10 bases spanning the gap. The CDR3 loop spans 13 amino acids. Germline V gene sequence: CDR1 SQVTM, CDR2 ANQGSEA. CDR3 sequence: CSVEGQEVNEQFF. The CDR3 DNA sequence: TGCAGCGTTGAAGGACAAGAGGTCAATGAGCAGTTCTTC.

The chain links TRBV27 to TRBJ1-2; 9 positions match TRBD1. The CDR3 is 17 amino acids. Germline trimming cut 6 bases from V and 4 bases from J; bases unmatched to any gene: 15. Germline lookup yields CDR1 MNHEY and CDR2 SMNVEV (reference sequence). The CDR3 nucleotides are TGTGCCAGCAGCTCCGACCTTGGGACAGGGTTCCTCTATGGCTACACCTTC. This translates into CASSSDLGTGFLYGYTF.

This clonotype was counted many times. This chain uses TRBV30 with TRBJ2-7; D could derive from TRBD1 or TRBD2 (5 bases each). The CDR3 has 16 amino acids. Between the trimmed V and J ends, which lost 1 base and 2 bases, there was a span of 18 bases. The germline gives CDR1 GTSNPN, CDR2 SVGIG (reference sequence). The CDR3 DNA reads as TGTGCCTGGAGTGGGCTGTTAGGGACGTCAGCCTACGAGCAGTACTTC. Protein sequence: CAWSGLLGTSAYEQYF.

This chain links TRBV7-9 with TRBJ2-3; maybe TRBD2 (5 bases). CDR1 is SEHNR and CDR2 is FQNEAQ in the germline V gene (reference sequence). The CDR3 is 15 residues long. V was shortened by 2 bases and J by 2 bases, with 11 bases between the two germline ends. The CDR3 nucleotides are TGTGCCAGCAGCTTATCGGGGAGACCCACAGATACGCAGTATTTT. Protein product: CASSLSGRPTDTQYF. The full variable domain, completed using reference TRBV7-9 and TRBJ2-3, is DTGVSQNPRHKITKRGQNVTFRCDPISEHNRLYWYRQTLGQGPEFLTYFQNEAQLEKSRLLSDRFSAERPKGSFSTLEIQRTEQGDSAMYLCASSLSGRPTDTQYFGPGTRLTVL.

This clonotype appeared many times. The chain couples TRBV3-1 to TRBJ1-1, with D unclear. Trimming removed 4 bases from V and 2 bases from J, with 11 bases in between. CDR1 LGHDT and CDR2 YNNKEL come from the germline V gene (reference sequence). The CDR3 is made up of 14 amino acids. For the CDR3, the DNA is TGTGCCAGCAGCCCCCTGGGGTCTAACACTGAAGCTTTCTTT. Encoded protein: CASSPLGSNTEAFF.

V usage is TRBV29-1 and J usage is TRBJ2-3, with a tentative D call TRBD1 (5 bases). Germline loops: CDR1 SQVTM, CDR2 ANQGSEA. The CDR3 totals 16 residues. V lost 4 bases and J lost 0, with 17 bases in between. CDR3 protein: CSVVPRDDLSTDTQYF. The DNA of the CDR3 is TGCAGCGTTGTTCCCAGGGATGATCTCAGCACAGATACGCAGTATTTT.

This clonotype was seen only a few times. The chain joins TRBV4-2 to TRBJ2-1; 14 bases align to TRBD2. This CDR3 has 18 amino acids. The junction had 8 bases not matched to a gene; V was cut back by 1 base and J by 6 bases. Germline CDR1 is LGHNA and CDR2 is YNFKEQ. CDR3 bases: TGTGCCAGCAGCCAAGGTGGGACTAGCGGGGGACCTTCCAATGAGCAGTTCTTC. It specifies CASSQGGTSGGPSNEQFF.

The chain combines TRBV29-1 with TRBJ2-7; TRBD1 aligns across 7 bases. The CDR3 loop spans 15 amino acids. The germline V gene encodes CDR1 SQVTM and CDR2 ANQGSEA. The V segment lost 1 base and the J segment 9 bases; nucleotides outside the gene matches: 15. This CDR3 is CSVEAAGQETAGQYF. The CDR3 DNA sequence: TGCAGCGTTGAAGCCGCTGGACAGGAAACGGCAGGGCAGTACTTC.

There are a few counts of this clonotype. V usage is TRBV13 and J usage is TRBJ1-5; a possible D gene is TRBD1 (6 bases). Germline CDR1 is PRHDT and CDR2 is FYEKMQ (reference sequence). Trimming took off 3 bases at V and 6 bases at J, with 12 bases between the two ends. The CDR3 spans 14 residues. The CDR3 DNA reads TGTGCCAGCAGCTTTGGGACATCCACTCAGCCCCAGCATTTT. The encoded protein is CASSFGTSTQPQHF.

The chain carries TRBV20-1 and TRBJ2-3; 11 bases align to TRBD2. CDR3 length: 15 residues. V dropped 6 bases and J dropped 6; count of bases not matched to a gene: 11. Per the germline V gene, CDR1 is DFQATT and CDR2 is SNEGSKA (reference sequence). CDR3 DNA: TGCAGTGCCCCGGTTAGCGGGGGGGCTGACGATACGCAGTATTTT. Translation gives CSAPVSGGADDTQYF.

This clonotype was seen only a few times. The chain links TRBV5-1 to TRBJ1-4, with 7 bases lining up with TRBD1. The CDR3 has 14 amino acids. After removal of 5 bases from V and 7 bases from J, the junction contained 8 bases not matched to a gene. Germline lookup yields CDR1 SGHRS and CDR2 YFSETQ. In nucleotides, the CDR3 is TGCGCCAGCAGTTCCCAGGGGGTTGGTGAAAAACTGTTTTTT. It codes for CASSSQGVGEKLFF. Supplemented by reference TRBV5-1 and TRBJ1-4, the full variable domain reads KAGVTQTPRYLIKTRGQQVTLSCSPISGHRSVSWYQQTPGQGLQFLFEYFSETQRNKGNFPGRFSGRQFSNSRSEMNVSTLELGDSALYLCASSSQGVGEKLFFGSGTQLSVL.

The CDR3 protein is CAWSVGLAGVETQYF. CDR3 DNA sequence: TGTGCCTGGAGTGTCGGACTAGCGGGGGTAGAGACCCAGTACTTC. The genes are TRBV30 and TRBJ2-5; 13 bases are shared with TRBD2. The CDR3 is 15 amino acids. V lost 0 bases, J lost 4 bases, and 2 bases stayed unmatched. Germline CDR1 GTSNPN, CDR2 SVGIG (reference sequence).

The V and J genes are TRBV19 and TRBJ1-2; a possible D gene is TRBD1 (6 bases). V lost 4 bases, J lost 8 bases, and 26 bases lay in between. The CDR3 is 17 amino acids. Germline V lookup: CDR1 LNHDA, CDR2 SQIVND (reference sequence). The CDR3 nucleotides read TGTGCCAGTAGTACACCGGGACATTCCCGAATGGAGGGCGGCTACACCTTC. Its translation is CASSTPGHSRMEGGYTF.

The chain joins TRBV5-1 to TRBJ1-2; 11 nucleotides align to TRBD1. Germline V gene lookup returns CDR1 SGHRS and CDR2 YFSETQ. The CDR3 contains 16 residues. Losses at the gene ends were 4 bases for V and 1 base for J; bases not matched to a gene: 6. The CDR3: CASSILDRGLNYGYTF. CDR3 bases: TGCGCCAGCAGCATTCTGGACAGGGGGCTTAACTATGGCTACACCTTC.

This rearrangement joins TRBV6-4 to TRBJ1-1; TRBD1 matches at 7 bases. Germline V gene sequence: CDR1 MRHNA, CDR2 SNTAGT. Unmatched junction bases numbered 13, after V lost 7 bases and J lost 5 bases. This CDR3 region has 15 residues. DNA of the CDR3: TGTGCCAGCACACGCGAAGGGGGCCTGTGGACTGAAGCTTTCTTT. It encodes CASTREGGLWTEAFF.

This rearrangement joins TRBV6-1 to TRBJ1-1; D gene uncertain. Germline V gene lookup returns CDR1 MNHNS and CDR2 SASEGT. The length of the CDR3 is 14 residues. The V gene lost 2 bases and the J gene lost 7 bases, with 14 bases spanning the gap. DNA for the CDR3: TGTGCCAGCAGTGAAACGAAGGCGGAGGGTGAAGCTTTCTTT. Protein: CASSETKAEGEAFF.

CDR3: CSARSPLAGYEQFF. DNA of the CDR3: TGCAGTGCTAGATCCCCCCTTGCGGGCTATGAGCAGTTCTTC. The chain uses TRBV20-1 and TRBJ2-1; the D gene is possibly TRBD2 (5 bases). Germline V gives CDR1 DFQATT, CDR2 SNEGSKA (reference sequence). With 2 bases removed from V and 8 bases from J, the gap between germline ends came to 16 bases. The CDR3 length is 14 residues.

This clonotype has more than one count but fewer than ten. The J gene is TRBJ2-7, the V gene TRBV7-2, with 7 nucleotides matching TRBD1. The CDR3 is made up of 13 amino acids. Germline V gives CDR1 SGHTA, CDR2 FQGNSA. With 4 bases clipped from V and 6 bases from J, the junction kept 6 bases outside the gene matches. As DNA, the CDR3 is TGTGCCAGCAGCTCCTGGGACAGCGCCGAGCAGTACTTC. Amino acid sequence: CASSSWDSAEQYF.